This T cell receptor beta chain was recorded in a study of cytotoxic CD8 clonotypes in ibrutinib-treated CLL. The study's findings and limits: At progression, clonality fell back toward baseline after rising at ibrutinib response. Sampling time points were not equivalent between sustained-remission and progressing patients.

The CDR3 runs 12 residues. Approximately 2 micrograms of genomic DNA from cryopreserved PBMCs went into TCR beta libraries. Investigators sought sequencing depths of between 1 in 200,000 and 1 in 1 million T cells. Only in-frame clones appear in the TCRdb table, and some are missing; sequencing was by immunoSEQ multiplex PCR. The sample holds roughly 150,000 clones, approximately 80% seen once. On this clone: Antigen: not known.

The sequences come from PBMCs, collected after 24 months of ibrutinib treatment. J is TRBJ1-4 and V is TRBV21-1. TRBV21-1 is a recognized pseudogene. The clonotype originates from a human donor with chronic lymphocytic leukemia. This CDR3 reads CASSKKGEKLFF. In DNA form, the CDR3 reads TGTGCCAGCAGCAAAAAGGGTGAAAAACTGTTTTTT.